A selection of T cell receptor beta chains follows, all from one sample in a study of blood T cells in healthy people across ages. TCRdb independently ran MiXCR on the 5' RACE reads; one entry per CDR3 protein. The sample consists of over 950,000 distinct CDR3 sequences, just over 50% of them appearing once. The material sequenced was blood. The receptors come from a woman aged 60-75 years in good health. CDR3s include the opening cysteine and the closing phenylalanine or tryptophan. A D gene is named only where the DNA matches it firmly. A row's size may be missing; if present it is once, few, many or a size class.

j_call v_call clone_size d_call cdr3_aa
TRBJ1-1 TRBV11-2 many NA CASSFSRGDTEAFF
NA TRBV18 NA TRBD2 CASSPNPPGTTYEQYF
TRBJ1-2 TRBV5-4 NA NA CASSPRGGNNYGCTF
TRBJ2-7 TRBV20-1 few NA CSAALGSYEQYF
TRBJ2-2 TRBV7-9 NA NA CASSFRVPNTGELFF
TRBJ1-1 TRBV5-6 NA TRBD1 CASSVGQGWTEAFF
TRBJ2-1 TRBV20-1 NA TRBD2 CSAPRTSGRSEQFF
TRBJ2-3 TRBV5-6 NA NA CASSLAATLSTDTQYF
NA TRBV3-1 NA TRBD1 CASSQDLRQGAYEQYF
TRBJ1-1 TRBV6-6 NA NA CASSPGQTFINTEAFF
TRBJ2-1 TRBV18 NA NA CASSPAQTTGTANEQFF
NA TRBV20-1 NA TRBD2 CSAPGAYLPGLAGEETQYF
TRBJ1-1 TRBV29-1 NA TRBD1 CSGRQGATEAFF
TRBJ2-5 TRBV5-1 once TRBD1 CASSSYVGTEETQYF
TRBJ1-1 TRBV7-9 once TRBD1 CASSLTTGVVDTEAFF
TRBJ2-7 TRBV20-1 many TRBD2 CSARTSGLYEQYF
TRBJ2-1 TRBV21-1 NA NA CASSKTQGTNLYEQFF
TRBJ2-5 TRBV9 few TRBD1 CASSAGRGQYQETQYF
TRBJ1-1 TRBV6-5 few TRBD1 CASRTRGEAFF
TRBJ2-7 TRBV12-3/TRBV12-4 few NA CASSFPQYEQYF
TRBJ2-7 TRBV6-2/TRBV6-3 NA NA CASSYSSPPPYEQYF
TRBJ1-6 TRBV20-1 NA NA CSARAGQSIGSSPLHF
TRBJ2-7 TRBV7-2 NA NA CASSYRLGPSYEQYF
NA TRBV27 few NA CASSLLNSYNEQYF
TRBJ2-5 TRBV12-3/TRBV12-4 few TRBD2 CASSLTSTETQYF
TRBJ2-7 TRBV9 NA NA CASSLSGDRFSYEQYF
TRBJ2-7 TRBV3-1 few NA CASSQGSASSYEQYF
TRBJ2-6 TRBV29-1 many NA CSVVWDGVGANVLTF
TRBJ2-1 TRBV7-2 few TRBD2 CASSLVASGRGGASYNEQFF
TRBJ2-3 TRBV3-1 NA TRBD2 CASSQGPWSTSGSASTDTQYF
TRBJ2-7 TRBV5-6 few TRBD1 CASSLEKGQGADEQYF
TRBJ2-7 TRBV20-1 NA TRBD2 CSAKPPPTSGRSQCEQYF
TRBJ2-5 TRBV5-6 few NA CASSLDGRYRETQYF
TRBJ2-1 TRBV20-1 few TRBD2 CSAGLAGGINEQFF
TRBJ2-7 TRBV7-6 NA NA CASSLEQALTGEQYF
TRBJ2-5 TRBV5-6 NA TRBD2 CASSLLPGGGKETQYF
TRBJ2-3 TRBV6-1 NA TRBD2 CASRPLAGITDTQYF